Listed below are T cell receptor beta chains from one sample, sequenced in a study of T cells in narcolepsy. Libraries were prepared by immunoSEQ multiplex PCR; TCRdb keeps only in-frame clonotypes and omits some of them. The sample lists about 29,000 clones, 70% to 90% seen once, with approximately 0.9% in the top ten. The sequenced sample consisted of memory (CD45RA-) CD4+ T cells from blood. These receptors were collected from a human donor in good health. CDR3s include the opening cysteine and the closing phenylalanine or tryptophan. The D gene is left open where the match is weak. Rows give clone size only sometimes, using once, few, many, or a class for an expanded clone.

cdr3_aa	cdr3_nt	d_call	cdr3_length	v_call	j_call	clone_size
CASRLHGDPLRTDTQYF	TGTGCCAGCAGGCTCCATGGCGATCCACTACGCACAGATACGCAGTATTTT	NA	17	TRBV27	TRBJ2-3	once
CAWSVFRNTIYF	TGTGCCTGGAGTGTTTTTAGAAACACCATATATTTT	NA	12	TRBV30	TRBJ1-3	once
CASSSRTGGQETQYF	TGTGCCAGCAGCTCCCGGACAGGGGGCCAAGAGACCCAGTACTTC	TRBD1	15	TRBV4-2	TRBJ2-5	NA
CASSALSRGPSPLHF	TGTGCCAGCAGCGCGCTTTCACGGGGACCTTCACCCCTCCACTTT	NA	15	TRBV7-3	TRBJ1-6	NA
CASSLHREGGGYTF	TGTGCCAGCAGTTTACACAGGGAGGGGGGTGGCTACACCTTC	NA	14	TRBV6-9	TRBJ1-2	NA
CAWRAGLGYTF	TGTGCCTGGAGGGCAGGGTTGGGCTACACCTTC	NA	11	TRBV30	TRBJ1-2	NA
CASSYSGGRITDTQYF	TGTGCCAGCAGTTACTCTGGCGGGAGAATTACAGATACGCAGTATTTT	TRBD2	16	TRBV6-5	TRBJ2-3	NA
CASSVVGTALDFYTF	TGTGCCAGCAGCGTAGTAGGGACGGCTTTAGACTTCTACACCTTC	NA	15	TRBV9	TRBJ1-2	NA
CASSLSHGGHNEQFF	TGTGCCAGCAGCTTATCCCATGGCGGTCACAATGAGCAGTTCTTC	NA	15	TRBV7-9	TRBJ2-1	NA
CASSARQGRDSPLHF	TGCGCCAGCAGCGCCAGACAGGGGAGGGATTCACCCCTCCACTTT	TRBD1	15	TRBV5-1	TRBJ1-6	NA
CASSPLVSVGRDTEAFF	TGTGCCAGCTCACCACTTGTATCCGTTGGGAGGGACACTGAAGCTTTCTTT	NA	17	TRBV18	TRBJ1-1	NA
CASSTRAGQGPNTEAFF	TGTGCCAGCAGTACACGAGCCGGACAGGGTCCAAACACTGAAGCTTTCTTT	TRBD1	17	TRBV28	TRBJ1-1	NA
CASSSGTGINYGYTF	TGTGCCAGCAGCTCTGGCACCGGGATTAACTATGGCTACACCTTC	NA	15	TRBV7-9	TRBJ1-2	NA
CASSISGGNQPQHF	TGTGCCAGTAGTATATCGGGGGGAAATCAGCCCCAGCATTTT	NA	14	TRBV19	TRBJ1-5	NA
CASSFSGPRYEQYF	TGTGCCAGCAGTTTCTCAGGGCCTCGCTACGAGCAGTACTTC	NA	14	TRBV28	TRBJ2-7	NA
CASRNGLANPYNEQFF	TGTGCCAGCAGAAACGGACTAGCTAACCCCTACAATGAGCAGTTCTTC	TRBD2	16	TRBV9	TRBJ2-1	NA
CASSETLVAGSSYEQYF	TGTGCCAGCAGTGAAACACTCGTAGCGGGAAGCTCCTACGAGCAGTACTTC	TRBD2	17	TRBV2	TRBJ2-7	NA
CSANFLYEQYF	TGCAGTGCTAATTTCCTCTACGAGCAGTACTTC	NA	11	TRBV20-1	TRBJ2-7	once
CASSQGYSTSGNTIYF	TGCGCCAGCAGCCAAGGATACAGCACTTCTGGAAACACCATATATTTT	NA	16	TRBV4-1	TRBJ1-3	NA
CASSLSGGDRSTTNEKLFF	TGCGCCAGCAGCCTAAGTGGGGGGGACAGGAGTACAACTAATGAAAAACTGTTTTTT	TRBD1	19	TRBV5-1	TRBJ1-4	NA
CASSEDRGWPGGYTF	TGTGCCAGCAGCGAGGACAGGGGGTGGCCCGGTGGCTACACCTTC	TRBD1	15	TRBV5-8	TRBJ1-2	NA
CAWSVGAGADTQYF	TGTGCCTGGAGTGTAGGGGCAGGGGCAGATACGCAGTATTTT	NA	14	TRBV30	TRBJ2-3	NA
CASSPGITGNTGELFF	TGCGCCAGCAGCCCGGGAATAACAGGGAACACCGGGGAGCTGTTTTTT	NA	16	TRBV5-1	TRBJ2-2	NA
CASSVVSPNYNEQFF	TGTGCCAGCAGTGTCGTCTCCCCAAACTACAATGAGCAGTTCTTC	NA	15	TRBV6-5	TRBJ2-1	once
CASGPGQGDYNEQFF	TGTGCTAGTGGACCGGGACAGGGGGATTACAATGAGCAGTTCTTC	TRBD1	15	TRBV12-5	TRBJ2-1	once
CASSASDRTYGYTF	TGTGCCAGTAGTGCCTCGGACAGAACCTATGGCTACACCTTC	NA	14	TRBV19	TRBJ1-2	NA
CASSFLNRRGPSSSYNSPLHF	TGTGCCAGCAGTTTCTTGAATCGGCGGGGCCCCTCTAGCTCCTATAATTCACCCCTCCACTTT	NA	21	TRBV27	TRBJ1-6	NA
CASSFRGGGAYEQYF	TGTGCCAGCAGCTTTCGGGGAGGGGGGGCCTACGAGCAGTACTTC	NA	15	TRBV5-6	TRBJ2-7	NA
CASREQGPSTEAFF	TGTGCCAGCAGAGAGCAGGGCCCGTCGACTGAAGCTTTCTTT	NA	14	TRBV2	TRBJ1-1	NA
CASSLAGYGYTF	TGTGCCAGCAGCTTAGCGGGGTATGGCTACACCTTC	NA	12	TRBV7-8	TRBJ1-2	NA
CASSVGHAGAAGNTIYF	TGTGCCAGCAGCGTAGGGCATGCAGGGGCTGCTGGAAACACCATATATTTT	NA	17	TRBV9	TRBJ1-3	NA
CASSYKGSGGGNQPQHF	TGTGCCAGCAGCTACAAAGGGTCCGGGGGCGGCAATCAGCCCCAGCATTTT	NA	17	TRBV7-2	TRBJ1-5	NA
CASSELRGMNTEAFF	TGTGCCAGCAGTGAACTCAGGGGGATGAACACTGAAGCTTTCTTT	TRBD1	15	TRBV25-1	TRBJ1-1	NA
CASSPLGTSGTSEQYF	TGTGCCAGCAGTCCTCTTGGGACTAGCGGGACCAGCGAGCAGTACTTC	TRBD2	16	TRBV28	TRBJ2-7	NA
CASTSDISYGYTF	TGTGCCAGCACCTCCGACATTTCCTATGGCTACACCTTC	NA	13	TRBV25-1	TRBJ1-2	NA
CASSETSGGYQETQYF	TGTGCCAGCAGTGAGACTAGCGGGGGGTACCAAGAGACCCAGTACTTC	TRBD2	16	TRBV6-1	TRBJ2-5	NA
CASSRTGRNYGYTF	TGTGCCAGTAGTAGGACAGGGCGGAACTATGGCTACACCTTC	TRBD1	14	TRBV19	TRBJ1-2	NA
CASRQDSLNTEAFF	TGTGCCAGCAGACAGGACAGCCTGAACACTGAAGCTTTCTTT	NA	14	TRBV7-9	TRBJ1-1	once
CASSVADGAPYNEQFF	TGTGCCAGCAGCGTAGCTGACGGGGCTCCTTACAATGAGCAGTTCTTC	NA	16	TRBV9	TRBJ2-1	NA
CASSPSGLVYNEQFF	TGTGCCAGCAGCCCCTCGGGACTAGTATACAATGAGCAGTTCTTC	TRBD2	15	TRBV11-2	TRBJ2-1	NA
CASRVSNQPQHF	TGTGCCAGCAGAGTATCCAATCAGCCCCAGCATTTT	NA	12	TRBV2	TRBJ1-5	NA
CASKTDVSYEQYF	TGTGCCAGTAAAACGGACGTATCCTACGAGCAGTACTTC	NA	13	TRBV6-5	TRBJ2-7	NA
CASSLEGSSYNSPLHF	TGCGCCAGCAGCTTGGAGGGGAGCTCCTATAATTCACCCCTCCACTTT	NA	16	TRBV5-1	TRBJ1-6	NA
CASRKQGVAYEQYF	TGTGCCAGCAGGAAGCAGGGGGTCGCCTACGAGCAGTACTTC	TRBD1	14	TRBV28	TRBJ2-7	NA
CAVRSGEAFF	TGTGCCGTAAGGAGTGGAGAAGCTTTCTTT	NA	10	TRBV2	TRBJ1-1	NA
CASSVEAGGPTDTQYF	TGTGCCAGCAGCGTAGAGGCGGGGGGGCCCACAGATACGCAGTATTTT	TRBD2	16	TRBV9	TRBJ2-3	NA
CASSLTGDQNTDTQYF	TGTGCCAGCAGCTTAACTGGGGACCAAAACACAGATACGCAGTATTTT	NA	16	TRBV7-3	TRBJ2-3	NA